Described below is a single T cell receptor (beta chain) sequence and its context. This clone was recorded at least ten times. Its binding antigen is unknown. There are no base qualities to consult, and no much larger clone falls within one base. Each donor gave one peripheral blood draw, averaging approximately 0.11 L, which was collected into heparinised tubes. A BD FACSAria II and a panel including CD45RO, CCR7, CD25, CD127, CD95 and CD27 were used to sort naive, central memory, regulatory and stem cell-like memory CD4+ T cells. Purity was above 98% for every sorted population. PBMCs were separated immediately by Lymphoprep density gradient centrifugation and were stained directly, without being cultured. So that batch effects would be minimized, each experiment stained and sorted samples in pairs, pairing one healthy donor with one patient. This entry comes from a study of beta chain features in type 1 diabetes (dated by TCRdb to about 2018). Context from the whole study: Mean age, gender distribution, total cell number and subset yield were not different between patients and healthy donors. Across all samples, about 110 million sorted cells were examined, and cell number per subset correlated strongly with RNA yield. The study compared TCRB repertoires of sorted circulating CD4+ T cell subsets between recently diagnosed type 1 diabetes patients and matched healthy donors. Regulatory and stem cell-like memory subsets were isolated from only 8 patients and about eight healthy donors, whereas naive and central memory subsets came from all 28 donors.

The High Capacity cDNA Reverse Transcription Kit was used to reverse transcribe all of the isolated RNA, meaning that expressed TCRB transcripts were what got sequenced. Deep immunoSEQ sequencing was applied to naive, central memory and regulatory T cell samples, giving an average of approximately 3.8 million total reads per sample. Sorted cells were lysed in RLT buffer, and RNA was extracted using DNase-treated RNeasy Micro or Mini kits according to cell number. Each cell subset was processed separately to prevent cross-contamination, with patient and healthy donor samples processed together. The immunoSEQ multiplex PCR was used to amplify TCRB sequences from cDNA, yielding 87-bp fragments that span the CDR3 region. Sequencing of the amplicons was done on the Illumina HiSeq platform. On the study's bioinformatics: PCR bias was computationally corrected using synthetic template baselines, reads within Hamming distance 2 were collapsed, and singletons that could not be merged were discarded. Reads were aligned to IMGT to assign V, D and J genes, CDR3 length, and insertions or deletions at six rearrangement sites. Clonotype counts were normalized to sorted cell number within each subset before computing true diversity and Gini coefficients with the tcR R package. The overlap coefficient, calculated on TCRB nucleotide sequences, was used to quantify repertoire sharing. This immuneACCESS table, as held by TCRdb, lists in-frame sequences with V and J called but not all clones. Of the missing ones, under half trace to an unresolved V gene in checked studies; the others have no known cause. The DNA gave D and trimming, while V, J and clone size come from that table. In this sample the table shows around 300,000 clones, about 15% of which occur a single time. The ten top clones hold approximately 7% of the sample.

From the germline V gene, CDR1 is SGHDN and CDR2 is FVKESK. Its CDR3 holds 14 amino acids, cysteine through phenylalanine. Only the CDR3 part of the read is kept: 42 bases, read in frame from the first base. V gives up 0 bases and J gives up 0 bases, and the segment between their germline ends measures 5 bases. Overall results and qualifications from the work: Type 1 diabetes patients showed a moderate but significant shortening of TCRB CDR3 length in all four CD4+ subsets. Naive, central memory and regulatory TCRB repertoires appeared to be more similar among patients than among healthy donors. PCR may preferentially amplify shorter templates, but because patient and control samples were amplified and corrected together, any resulting skew would affect both groups equally. At VDJ recombination sites, patients with type 1 diabetes made fewer insertions and deleted more nucleotides, a pattern implying thymic rearrangement abnormalities. HLA sub-analyses involved small numbers of individuals, so any influence of HLA type on TCRB rearrangement remained unresolved. Sequencing cDNA rather than genomic DNA could over-represent highly expressing activated cells, although activation and CD3 levels did not differ between groups.

The sequenced sample consisted of central memory CD4+ T cells from blood. This sequence uses TRBV14 and TRBJ1-1, with the D segment identity uncertain. This clonotype originated in a man aged 30 to 45 in good health. The sequence in DNA is TGTGCCAGCAGCCAAGATTCAGTGAACACTGAAGCTTTCTTT. Translated, this is CASSQDSVNTEAFF.